This T cell receptor (beta chain) was sequenced in a study of control samples from healthy donors and cancer patients. Sequenced by immunoSEQ multiplex PCR; TCRdb stores in-frame clones only, minus some. The repertoire holds 100,000 to 150,000 clones, with around 90% as singletons. There are a few counts of this clone. V shed 3 bases and J 1 base; nucleotides not matched to a gene: 1. The CDR3 has 15 amino acids. Germline V gene lookup returns CDR1 KGHSH and CDR2 LQKENI. This TCR was sampled from a man aged 18 to 30 in good health. Sequenced sample: blood. The V gene is TRBV18, the J gene TRBJ2-1; 9 bases fit TRBD2. DNA of the CDR3: TGTGCCAGCTCACCTAGCGGGGGTTCCTACAATGAGCAGTTCTTC. This encodes CASSPSGGSYNEQFF.